The 14 T cell receptor beta chains below were found in one sample sequenced in a study of naive and memory T cell subsets. Findings and limits, study-wide: A few larger clonotypes appeared in naive repertoires, especially CD8, possibly memory cells re-expressing CD45RA.

These TCRs' antigens remain unknown. An equimolar mix of two oligonucleotides served as the beta constant-region primer for TRBC1 and TRBC2. The ligated cDNA underwent four PCR rounds using SP2 and nested alpha and beta constant-region primers. TCRdb reanalysed the UMI-ligation and nested PCR reads using MiXCR and keeps one entry per CDR3 protein. This table has about 90,000 distinct CDR3 sequences, roughly 12% appearing once. Sequencing input: naive CD4+ T cells from blood. The origin of the receptors is a human donor in good health.

In this sample, this clonotype turned up a few times. This rearrangement joins TRBV2 to TRBJ1-6, with D tentatively TRBD1 (6 bases). The length of the CDR3 is 11 residues. Germline V CDR1 and CDR2: SNHLY, FYNNEI. Trimming left V 11 bases short and J 7 bases short, with 9 bases between. The CDR3 nucleotides read TGTGCCGAGGGGGGCAATTCACCCCTCCACTTT. It is translated as CAEGGNSPLHF.

The chain has TRBV24-1 and TRBJ2-7, with D uncertain. The ends were cut back, 2 bases at V and 2 bases at J, with 15 bases in the middle. Germline V lookup: CDR1 KGHDR, CDR2 SFDVKD. The CDR3 extends over 16 amino acids. CDR3 sequence: CATSDSPGATPYEQYF. The CDR3 DNA sequence: TGTGCCACCAGTGATTCCCCGGGCGCAACCCCCTACGAGCAGTACTTC.

The sample holds many counts of this clonotype. J is TRBJ2-3 and V is TRBV2; 9 nucleotides match TRBD2. This CDR3 is built from 15 residues. V lost 4 bases to trimming and J lost 5 bases; unmatched junction nucleotides: 7. Germline V gives CDR1 SNHLY, CDR2 FYNNEI. CDR3 protein: CASSASGVPKDTQYF. In DNA form, the CDR3 reads TGTGCCAGCAGTGCTAGCGGGGTCCCAAAAGATACGCAGTATTTT.

The CDR3 coding sequence is TGCAGCGTTGGGGGCAGGGGGCGCTCGGAAGAGACCCAGTACTTC. Translated, it gives CSVGGRGRSEETQYF. The genes are TRBV29-1 and TRBJ2-5; 8 bases match TRBD1. The germline V gene encodes CDR1 SQVTM and CDR2 ANQGSEA. V trimming: 4 bases; J trimming: 3 bases; junction bases outside the gene matches: 10. The CDR3 extends over 15 amino acids.

The J gene is TRBJ1-4, the V gene TRBV7-9; 10 positions match TRBD1. The length of the CDR3 is 15 residues. Germline values: CDR1 SEHNR, CDR2 FQNEAQ (reference sequence). J lost 8 bases, V lost 3 bases, and 6 bases had no gene match. Here the CDR3 DNA reads TGTGCCAGCAGCTTGACCGGGACAGGGGTCGAAAAACTGTTTTTT. This codes for CASSLTGTGVEKLFF. The complete variable domain, with remaining parts taken from reference TRBV7-9 and TRBJ1-4, reads DTGVSQNPRHKITKRGQNVTFRCDPISEHNRLYWYRQTLGQGPEFLTYFQNEAQLEKSRLLSDRFSAERPKGSFSTLEIQRTEQGDSAMYLCASSLTGTGVEKLFFGSGTQLSVL.

In this sample, this clonotype turned up a few times. This chain joins TRBV12-3 or TRBV12-4 and TRBJ2-1; unclear D gene. This CDR3 has 17 residues. V dropped 7 bases and J dropped 2 bases, with 21 bases sitting between them. The CDR3 here is CASNLRSRKVAYNEQFF. DNA for the CDR3: TGTGCCAGCAACTTACGATCTAGAAAAGTAGCCTACAATGAGCAGTTCTTC.

There are a few counts of this clonotype. This sequence joins TRBV21-1 and TRBJ2-1; the table's D call, TRBD1, was not checked against the DNA. TRBV21-1 is noted as a pseudogene. The CDR3 sequence is 15 residues long. CDR3 region: CASSQRSTEYNEQFF. Written as DNA, the CDR3 is TGTGCCAGCAGTCAAAGGTCGACAGAATACAATGAGCAGTTCTTC.

The sample holds a few counts of this clonotype. The rearrangement joins TRBV4-2 to TRBJ1-1; TRBD1 is a possible D gene (5 bases). The CDR3 has 17 residues. V dropped 1 base and J dropped 8 bases, with 23 bases sitting between them. Germline CDR1 is LGHNA and CDR2 is YNFKEQ. The CDR3: CASSQGQPGRPGTEAFF. CDR3 DNA: TGTGCCAGCAGCCAAGGCCAGCCTGGGCGGCCAGGGACCGAAGCTTTCTTT.

The genes are TRBV28 and TRBJ1-5; the D is unclear. The V end lost 2 bases, the J end lost 5 bases, and 7 bases lay between the germline ends. The CDR3 is 13 amino acids. Germline CDR1 MDHEN, CDR2 SYDVKM. The CDR3 DNA follows: TGTGCCAGCAGTTTAAGGAAACATCAGCCCCAGCATTTT. It codes for CASSLRKHQPQHF. Using reference TRBV28 and TRBJ1-5 for the parts outside the CDR3, the full variable domain is DVKVTQSSRYLVKRTGEKVFLECVQDMDHENMFWYRQDPGLGLRLIYFSYDVKMKEKGDIPEGYSVSREKKERFSLILESASTNQTSMYLCASSLRKHQPQHFGDGTRLSIL.

This clonotype was counted a few times. The chain has TRBV28 and TRBJ2-3; no definite D call. The germline V gene has CDR1 MDHEN and CDR2 SYDVKM. CDR3 length: 11 amino acids. Trimming removed 5 bases at V and 5 bases at J, with 5 bases between. The DNA for the CDR3 is TGTGCCAGCAGTATCAGAGATACGCAGTATTTT. Protein: CASSIRDTQYF.

The chain recombines TRBV28 with TRBJ1-5; D is unclear. The CDR3 sequence is 10 residues long. Germline CDR1 reads MDHEN; CDR2 reads SYDVKM. CDR3 in DNA: TGTGCGTGCGGGAATCAGCCCCAGCATTTT. This translates into CACGNQPQHF.

This clonotype was observed many times. The V and J genes are TRBV7-9 and TRBJ1-5; D might be TRBD1 (6 bases). Germline lookup yields CDR1 SEHNR and CDR2 FQNEAQ (reference sequence). The CDR3 contains 16 residues. V lost 4 bases, J lost 4 bases, and 17 bases lay in between. The CDR3 nucleotides read TGTGCCAGCAGCTCGTCACAGGGTTCCGAGAATCAGCCCCAGCATTTT. Translating it yields CASSSSQGSENQPQHF. The variable domain in full, with the rest retrieved from reference TRBV7-9 and TRBJ1-5, is DTGVSQNPRHKITKRGQNVTFRCDPISEHNRLYWYRQTLGQGPEFLTYFQNEAQLEKSRLLSDRFSAERPKGSFSTLEIQRTEQGDSAMYLCASSSSQGSENQPQHFGDGTRLSIL.

This clonotype was counted only a few times. The chain is built from TRBV2 and TRBJ2-7, with a possible D match to TRBD1 (6 bases). This CDR3 comprises 13 residues. Trimming stripped 5 bases from V and 3 bases from J, with 11 bases between. Looked up from germline, CDR1 is SNHLY and CDR2 is FYNNEI. The CDR3 DNA reads TGTGCCAGCAGTCGGGACATAGTCTACGAGCAGTACTTC. Its translation is CASSRDIVYEQYF.

The table lists this clonotype with many counts. This sequence joins TRBV14 and TRBJ2-1; D perhaps matches TRBD1 (5 bases). Germline CDR1 is SGHDN and CDR2 is FVKESK. Trimming removed 5 bases at V and 9 bases at J, with 14 bases between. This CDR3 spans 13 amino acids. The CDR3 reads CASSTTTATEQFF. For the CDR3, the DNA is TGTGCCAGCAGCACAACGACAGCCACTGAGCAGTTCTTC. Based on the CDR3 plus reference TRBV14 and TRBJ2-1, the full variable domain is EAGVTQFPSHSVIEKGQTVTLRCDPISGHDNLYWYRRVMGKEIKFLLHFVKESKQDESGMPNNRFLAERTGGTYSTLKVQPAELEDSGVYFCASSTTTATEQFFGPGTRLTVL.